Detailed here is one TCR beta chain. It lacks a known antigen. Per-base qualities were not stored, and no clone one base away is much larger. The Qiagen DNeasy kit was used to extract genomic DNA both from unsorted PBMCs and from the negatively selected CD4+ and CD8+ fractions. Using primers that anneal to V and J segments, immunoSEQ multiplex PCR amplified the TCR beta CDR3 regions. A synthetic immune receptor repertoire was used to minimize amplification bias, and any remaining bias was removed computationally after sequencing. The original pipeline was this. Custom Python scripts were used to quantify repertoire diversity as the Shannon entropy index. Unsorted, CD4+ and CD8+ repertoires were analyzed separately, except in combined analyses where CD4+ and CD8+ sequences were merged in silico. A clone was considered expanded if an increase in frequency of at least 2-fold after treatment relative to C1D1 was found, and a pseudocount of 0.5 was applied to clones undetected at baseline. Clones with 0 or 1 copy at C1D1 were classified as singleton clones, and clones with 2 or more copies were classified as non-singleton clones. Clones expanded in unsorted samples were labelled as CD4+, CD8+ or unknown by matching protein sequences in sorted samples from the same patient. Wilcoxon tests were applied to paired samples to test diversity changes from C1D1 to C4D1. What TCRdb holds here is the immuneACCESS table cut down to in-frame rearrangements. Part of the clones is not present; checked against another copy, under half of the missing clones reflect an unresolved V gene, and the others are unexplained. V, J and clone size were drawn from that table, and D and trimming were deduced from the DNA. The sample table shows 45,000 to 65,000 clones, and just under 75% are seen once. The ten most abundant clones make up about 14% of the sample.

This entry comes from a study of PD-1 blockade in classical Hodgkin lymphoma (dated by TCRdb to 2020 to 2022). Describing the broader study: Nivolumab dosing was 3 mg/kg intravenously every 2 weeks, continuing until either disease progression or unacceptable toxicity. A peripheral blood immune signature of response to PD-1 blockade in classical Hodgkin lymphoma was defined using TCR beta sequencing and CyTOF.

Findings and caveats that apply to the study as a whole: The study was limited to a single clinical trial cohort, and causes of repertoire differences, possibly disease activity or prior therapy, remained undefined. Patients starting nivolumab less than 1 year after ASCT had lower diversity and were excluded from later analyses to avoid confounding by immune reconstitution. Trial patients with a complete response had baseline diversity similar to that of newly diagnosed patients, while partial responders and progressors had significantly lower diversity. Baseline TCR diversity was reported to be lower in newly diagnosed patients than in healthy donors and to be lower still in relapsed/refractory patients. A significant rise by C4D1 was seen in CD4+ but not CD8+ TCR diversity (p=0.0027 vs p=0.16), with the rise being most apparent in complete responders (p=0.02).

Measured from the cysteine to the phenylalanine, the CDR3 is 15 residues long. The read is trimmed to its CDR3 DNA, 45 bases read in frame from base 1. The germline V gene sets CDR1 to MNHEY and CDR2 to SVGAGI. The junction carries 20 bases between V and J, which are trimmed by 4 bases and 8 bases respectively. Reading the label with the study, this specimen's time point is: cycle 2 day 1 (C2D1) of nivolumab. Every trial patient had relapsed following autologous stem cell transplantation, and prior brentuximab vedotin exposure was what differed among cohorts A, B and C. The trial cohort included more than 55 patients with relapsed/refractory classical Hodgkin lymphoma, and each patient had a best overall response of complete response, partial response or progressive disease. Trial patients were treated with single-agent nivolumab in the multi-cohort phase II CheckMate 205 trial. An independent review committee assessed best overall response by applying the 2007 International Working Group response criteria. Trial PBMCs were obtained immediately prior to nivolumab initiation (C1D1) and on therapy at cycle 2 day 1 and cycle 4 day 1. Peripheral blood was collected in 8 mL Vacutainer Cell Preparation Tubes, from which PBMCs were isolated by centrifugation and then cryopreserved.

Sequenced material: peripheral blood mononuclear cells (PBMCs), taken before the second cycle of nivolumab. Rearrangement joined TRBV6-5 to TRBJ1-2, and the D gene may be TRBD1, 6 bases matching. The clonotype was recovered from a human donor with classical Hodgkin lymphoma. The DNA sequence is given as TGTGCCAGCAGTTTTGTAAAACAGGGCGGAGGCGGCTACACCTTC. This translates into CASSFVKQGGGGYTF.